Here is one T cell receptor beta chain with its context. The target antigen is unknown. The PCR made use of 60 Vbeta and 13 Jbeta primers. The repertoire was sequenced with immunoSEQ multiplex PCR; TCRdb's copy has only in-frame clones and lacks some. The table lists some 150,000 clones, over 70% of them singletons, with around 3.1% in the top ten. This entry is derived from a study of cytomegalovirus exposure and HLA in healthy donors. Whole-study findings and limits: Most TCR beta V segments were productive about 90% or about 30% of the time in an earlier analysis.

The CDR3 contains 15 residues. Trimming pared 1 base from V and 0 bases from J, leaving 11 bases between. Per the germline V gene, CDR1 is SGHRS and CDR2 is YFSETQ. Sample: PBMCs. This sequence joins TRBV5-1 and TRBJ2-7; TRBD2 is a possible D gene (6 bases). The receptor's source is a female donor in good health and CMV-seronegative. CDR3 sequence (DNA): TGCGCCAGCAGCTTGTCCGGGAGTCCCTCCTACGAGCAGTACTTC. It encodes CASSLSGSPSYEQYF.